This T cell receptor beta chain emerged from a study of tumor and adjacent non-tumor tissue in lung cancer. V dropped 0 bases and J dropped 11 bases, with 11 bases sitting between them. CDR1 is WSHSY and CDR2 is SAAADI in the germline V gene. The CDR3 contains 13 residues. RNA was extracted from bulk tissue without any cell sorting. The library came from three nested PCR rounds adapted from ARM-PCR protocols. TCRdb called the multiplex PCR reads again in MiXCR, with one record for every CDR3 protein. The sample consists of about 75,000 distinct CDR3 sequences, roughly 80% of them appearing once. This clonotype was counted many times.

Input material: lung tumor tissue. This clonotype was obtained from a woman between 50 and 59 years old with non-small cell lung cancer. The chain links TRBV10-2 to TRBJ1-5; D gene uncertain. CDR3 residues: CASSESIPLTQHF. In nucleotides, the CDR3 is TGCGCCAGCAGTGAGTCGATCCCCCTGACCCAGCATTTT.